The next 2 T cell receptor beta chains were all read from a single sample in a study of beta chain features in type 1 diabetes (dated by TCRdb to 2016 to 2018). Library construction relied on the immunoSEQ multiplex PCR assay. The entire amount of isolated RNA was reverse transcribed using the High Capacity cDNA Reverse Transcription Kit, so the sequenced TCRB transcripts were expressed ones. TCRdb re-hosts the immuneACCESS table, in-frame sequences only. Its copies lack some clones; in the studies checked, an unresolved V gene accounts for under half of them, and the cause for the rest is not known. The sample table holds approximately 250,000 clones, of which about 14% were seen once. Roughly 0.024% of the sample is held by the ten biggest clonotypes. Sequenced input: naive CD4+ T cells from blood. The cell subset or site label on this specimen signifies: true naive CD4+ T cells. The receptors were sampled from a woman in her forties in good health.

In this sample, this clone turned up a few times. This chain links TRBV7-8 with TRBJ2-6; unclear D gene. The V gene's germline CDR1 is SGHVS and CDR2 FQNEAQ. V was pared by 1 base and J by 1 base, with 8 bases between. This CDR3 is 16 amino acids long. In DNA, the CDR3 is TGTGCCAGCAGCTTAGAATTCGGGTCTGGGGCCAACGTCCTGACTTTC. Its translation is CASSLEFGSGANVLTF.

This clone was seen a handful of times. The chain employs TRBV11-2 and TRBJ2-1; D may be TRBD2 (5 bases). The CDR3 is 16 residues long. V was clipped by 1 base and J by 13 bases, with 23 bases between them. Per germline, CDR1 SGHAT and CDR2 FQNNGV. The DNA for the CDR3 is TGTGCCAGCAGCTTAGCGCTTAGTGGTACCCGGGGTAATCAGTTCTTC. It codes for CASSLALSGTRGNQFF.